The following is a T cell receptor (beta chain) sequence with its context. Its antigen is currently unknown. The data derive from a study of CD8+ T cells in alopecia areata. The sample's treatment: oral pan-JAK inhibitor, 5-10 mg twice daily. Starting from PBMCs, sorting isolated CD4+ and CD8+ T cells. The CDR3 is 15 residues long. Germline V lookup: CDR1 SEHNR, CDR2 FQNEAQ (reference sequence). The V gene lost 5 bases and the J gene lost 0 bases, with 13 bases spanning the gap. Findings and caveats of the study: A single nonresponder leaves the baseline CD8+ expansion link to response uncertain.

cDNA prepared by RNA extraction and subsequent reverse transcription served as the template for sequencing. Some clones are missing from TCRdb's copy, which holds only in-frame ones; the method was immunoSEQ multiplex PCR. The sample lists about 140,000 clones, 80% to 90% seen once, with approximately 25% in the top ten. The receptor was derived from a human donor with alopecia areata. This chain joins TRBV7-9 and TRBJ2-5, with TRBD1 as a possible D gene (6 bases). The sequenced sample was CD8+ T cells sorted from blood, obtained at week 4, from a patient treated with tofacitinib. CDR3 in amino acids: CASSTRDNYQETQYF. In nucleotides, the CDR3 is TGTGCCAGCAGCACCCGGGACAACTACCAAGAGACCCAGTACTTC.